This is a list of T cell receptor beta chains from one sample in a study of blood T cell repertoires in COVID-19. Profiled with immunoSEQ multiplex PCR; TCRdb holds only in-frame clones, not every one. Found here are about 300,000 clones, about nine tenths of them singletons; the top ten hold over 2%. Sequenced: PBMCs or T cells enriched from blood (not recorded which). Receptors were obtained from a young woman who had recovered from COVID-19. Both conserved end residues are part of each CDR3. D genes are given only for firm matches. A row's size may be missing; if present it is once, few, many or a size class.

TRBD1	TRBJ2-2	-	TRBV5-4	CASSSLQGANTGELFF	TGTGCCAGCAGCTCCCTCCAGGGGGCGAACACCGGGGAGCTGTTTTTT
-	TRBJ1-1	-	TRBV2	CASSESVPEAFF	TGTGCCAGCAGTGAAAGCGTTCCTGAAGCTTTCTTT
-	TRBJ2-7	-	TRBV2	CASRDRAYEQYF	TGTGCCAGCAGGGACAGAGCTTACGAGCAGTACTTC
TRBD2	TRBJ2-7	-	TRBV5-6	CASSLDFRGGPYEQYF	TGTGCCAGCAGCTTGGATTTTCGGGGAGGGCCCTACGAGCAGTACTTC
TRBD1	TRBJ1-5	-	TRBV6-2/TRBV6-3	CASSYSQGEDQPQHF	TGTGCCAGCAGTTACTCGCAGGGGGAGGATCAGCCCCAGCATTTT
-	TRBJ2-3	-	TRBV16	CASSPKRSTDTQYF	TGTGCCAGCAGCCCCAAGCGGAGCACAGATACGCAGTATTTT
TRBD2	TRBJ2-1	-	TRBV11-2	CASNLHRAGDKFNEQFF	TGTGCCAGCAACCTACATAGAGCGGGAGACAAATTCAATGAGCAGTTCTTC
TRBD1	TRBJ2-7	-	TRBV4-1	CASSQVGGSHNEQYF	TGCGCCAGCAGCCAAGTAGGGGGCAGCCACAACGAGCAGTACTTC
TRBD2	TRBJ2-1	-	TRBV6-5	CASRRPSGPEQFF	TGTGCCAGCAGGAGGCCTAGCGGGCCTGAGCAGTTCTTC
-	TRBJ2-7	-	TRBV3-1/TRBV3-2	CASSQGKVGGTPYEQYF	TGTGCCAGCAGCCAAGGCAAAGTTGGAGGTACCCCCTACGAGCAGTACTTC
-	TRBJ1-3	-	TRBV5-1	CASSVLTGFGNTIYF	TGCGCCAGCAGCGTACTAACAGGGTTCGGAAACACCATATATTTT
TRBD1	TRBJ1-4	-	TRBV6-5	CASRERQGFGKLFF	TGTGCCAGCAGGGAGAGACAGGGTTTCGGAAAACTGTTTTTT
TRBD1	TRBJ1-2	-	TRBV14	CASSPRGEGYTF	TGTGCCAGCAGCCCCAGGGGGGAAGGCTACACCTTC
-	TRBJ1-2	-	TRBV3-1/TRBV3-2	CASSQAPGSNYGYTF	TGTGCCAGCAGCCAAGCCCCCGGGAGTAACTATGGCTACACCTTC
TRBD1	TRBJ1-4	-	TRBV6-4	CASSDDRGRANEKLFF	TGTGCCAGCAGTGATGACAGGGGGCGAGCAAATGAAAAACTGTTTTTT
-	TRBJ2-6	-	TRBV6-2/TRBV6-3	CASSYSSSGANVLTF	TGTGCCAGCAGTTACTCCAGCTCTGGGGCCAACGTCCTGACTTTC
-	TRBJ1-5	-	TRBV6-1	CASSEGTFHSNQPQHF	TGTGCCAGCAGTGAAGGAACATTCCATAGCAATCAGCCCCAGCATTTT
-	TRBJ2-2	once	TRBV7-8	CATNPTWRLAPNTGELFF	TGTGCCACCAACCCAACGTGGAGGCTAGCCCCCAACACCGGGGAGCTGTTTTTT
TRBD2	TRBJ2-7	-	TRBV3-1/TRBV3-2	CASSQGLAVSYEQYF	TGTGCCAGCAGCCAGGGACTAGCGGTCTCCTACGAGCAGTACTTC
TRBD1	TRBJ2-7	-	TRBV6-5	CASRAGQAAIYEQYF	TGTGCCAGCAGAGCCGGACAGGCCGCGATTTACGAGCAGTACTTC
-	TRBJ1-1	few	TRBV18	CASSPLGSDTEAFF	TGTGCCAGCTCACCCCTCGGGTCTGACACTGAAGCTTTCTTT
TRBD2	TRBJ2-5	-	TRBV5-1	CASSLAHGGGYQETQYF	TGCGCCAGCAGCTTGGCGCACGGCGGGGGGTACCAAGAGACCCAGTACTTC
-	TRBJ2-2	-	TRBV4-3	CASSQEGGTGELFF	TGCGCCAGCAGCCAAGAAGGGGGCACCGGGGAGCTGTTTTTT
-	TRBJ1-1	-	TRBV19	CASSKDKGGTEAFF	TGTGCCAGTAGTAAGGACAAAGGGGGAACTGAAGCTTTCTTT
TRBD1	TRBJ2-2	-	TRBV5-1	CASSLAWTGVIGELFF	TGCGCCAGCAGCTTGGCCTGGACAGGGGTTATCGGGGAGCTGTTTTTT
TRBD2	TRBJ2-1	-	TRBV7-2	CASSLAPGLAGAQDEQFF	TGTGCCAGCAGCTTAGCCCCGGGGCTAGCGGGGGCTCAAGATGAGCAGTTCTTC
TRBD2	TRBJ2-1	-	TRBV19	CASSGSGRPYFNEQFF	TGTGCCAGTAGTGGAAGCGGGAGGCCGTACTTCAATGAGCAGTTCTTC
-	TRBJ1-2	-	TRBV4-1	CASSQGTVPNYGYTF	TGCGCCAGCAGCCAAGGAACAGTGCCTAACTATGGCTACACCTTC
-	TRBJ2-3	-	TRBV2	CASSGGYSGARTDTQYF	TGTGCCAGCAGTGGAGGGTACTCAGGGGCGCGGACAGATACGCAGTATTTT
-	TRBJ1-3	-	TRBV7-9	CASSFPGPNTIYF	TGTGCCAGCAGCTTTCCAGGGCCGAACACCATATATTTT
TRBD1	TRBJ1-1	-	TRBV7-9	CASSPPFLRTGETEAFF	TGTGCCAGCAGCCCCCCATTCCTCCGGACAGGGGAAACTGAAGCTTTCTTT
-	TRBJ2-1	-	TRBV7-9	CASSVGQTLYNEQFF	TGTGCCAGCAGCGTAGGACAGACACTTTACAATGAGCAGTTCTTC
TRBD2	TRBJ2-7	-	TRBV19	CASSISSPGTRNEQYF	TGTGCCAGTAGTATATCCAGTCCCGGGACTAGGAACGAGCAGTACTTC
TRBD2	TRBJ2-1	-	TRBV28	CASSFRLAVYNEQFF	TGTGCCAGCAGTTTTCGCCTAGCGGTCTACAATGAGCAGTTCTTC
TRBD1	TRBJ1-2	-	TRBV19	CASSIVTGDDYGYTF	TGTGCCAGTAGTATAGTAACAGGGGATGACTATGGCTACACCTTC
TRBD1	TRBJ1-4	-	TRBV5-1	CASSSRTGDEKLFF	TGCGCCAGCAGCTCCAGGACAGGGGATGAAAAACTGTTTTTT
-	TRBJ1-6	-	TRBV6-2/TRBV6-3	CASSSISSLGNSPLHF	TGTGCCAGCAGTTCCATCAGTAGTCTCGGGAATTCACCCCTCCACTTT
-	TRBJ2-6	-	TRBV9	CASSRSSGANVLTF	TGTGCCAGCAGCCGGAGCTCTGGGGCCAACGTCCTGACTTTC
TRBD2	TRBJ2-3	once	TRBV18	CASSPASGGTDTQYF	TGTGCCAGCTCACCGGCTAGCGGGGGCACAGATACGCAGTATTTT
TRBD2	TRBJ2-7	-	TRBV18	CASSELAGTYEQYF	TGTGCCAGCTCAGAACTAGCGGGAACCTACGAGCAGTACTTC
-	TRBJ1-2	-	TRBV7-9	CASSWMGTPGYGYTF	TGTGCCAGCAGCTGGATGGGCACGCCGGGATATGGCTACACCTTC
-	TRBJ2-7	-	TRBV4-1	CASRFDSGQIYEQYF	TGCGCCAGCAGGTTCGATAGCGGACAAATCTACGAGCAGTACTTC
TRBD2	TRBJ2-2	-	TRBV28	CASSLGLASNTGELFF	TGTGCCAGCAGTCTAGGACTAGCTTCGAACACCGGGGAGCTGTTTTTT
TRBD1	TRBJ2-1	-	TRBV6-6	CASSYGTGGGDEQFF	TGTGCCAGCAGTTACGGGACAGGGGGCGGCGATGAGCAGTTCTTC
TRBD2	TRBJ2-1	once	TRBV24-1	CATSDSTSGRFYNEQFF	TGTGCCACCAGTGATTCGACTAGCGGCCGATTCTACAATGAGCAGTTCTTC
TRBD1	TRBJ1-6	once	TRBV5-6	CASSRRTGANSPLHF	TGTGCCAGCAGCCGTCGGACAGGGGCTAATTCACCCCTCCACTTT
TRBD2	TRBJ2-1	-	TRBV7-9	CASSFPGRGVHNEQFF	TGTGCCAGCAGCTTCCCTGGGCGGGGGGTTCACAATGAGCAGTTCTTC
TRBD1	TRBJ1-2	-	TRBV5-1	CASSWGQSDHGYTF	TGCGCCAGCAGCTGGGGACAGTCAGACCATGGCTACACCTTC
TRBD1	TRBJ2-1	-	TRBV18	CASSRIGTGGYNEQFF	TGTGCCAGCTCACGGATCGGGACAGGGGGTTACAATGAGCAGTTCTTC
TRBD2	TRBJ2-5	-	TRBV6-4	CASSEGLAPLETQYF	TGTGCCAGCAGTGAAGGACTAGCCCCCTTGGAGACCCAGTACTTC
TRBD1	TRBJ2-3	-	TRBV18	CASSPTDEPGTGADTQYF	TGTGCCAGCTCACCAACCGACGAGCCCGGGACAGGGGCAGATACGCAGTATTTT
-	TRBJ2-3	-	TRBV30	CAWMGAPDTQYF	TGTGCCTGGATGGGCGCCCCAGATACGCAGTATTTT
TRBD2	TRBJ2-7	-	TRBV5-1	CASSSNGGAFEQYF	TGCGCCAGCAGCTCCAACGGGGGGGCTTTCGAGCAGTACTTC
-	TRBJ1-5	few	TRBV19	CAVGGGLYSNQPQHF	TGTGCCGTAGGCGGGGGACTCTATAGCAATCAGCCCCAGCATTTT
-	TRBJ2-7	-	TRBV5-1	CASSLGTGLEQYF	TGCGCCAGCAGCTTGGGCACAGGGCTCGAGCAGTACTTC
TRBD2	TRBJ2-3	-	TRBV11-3	CASSPSGGTDTQYF	TGTGCCAGCAGCCCTAGCGGGGGCACAGATACGCAGTATTTT
-	TRBJ2-7	once	TRBV7-9	CASSAATGFYEGQYF	TGTGCCAGCAGCGCCGCCACAGGGTTCTACGAGGGGCAGTACTTC
-	TRBJ1-1	-	TRBV7-8	CASSPWALNTEAFF	TGTGCCAGCAGCCCCTGGGCCCTGAACACTGAAGCTTTCTTT
-	TRBJ1-3	once	TRBV11-3	CASSIHPGSGNTIYF	TGTGCCAGCAGCATCCATCCAGGCTCTGGAAACACCATATATTTT
TRBD1	TRBJ1-2	few	TRBV6-1	CASSEATGRDYGYTF	TGTGCCAGCAGTGAAGCGACAGGGCGAGACTATGGCTACACCTTC